This T cell receptor beta chain was sequenced in a study of cytomegalovirus exposure and HLA in healthy donors. Turning to the study itself: From donors who were HLA-typed, an early data release held approximately 84 million unique TCRs.

Researchers ran the PCR with 60 Vbeta and 13 Jbeta primers. Profiling relied on immunoSEQ multiplex PCR, and the TCRdb table lists in-frame clones only, not all of them. The profile covers about 140,000 clones, with approximately 78% appearing a single time and around 2.5% taken by the ten largest. Between the trimmed V and J ends, which lost 0 bases and 5 bases, there was a span of 14 bases. The germline CDR1 and CDR2 sequences are LGHNA and YSLEER. The CDR3 covers 15 residues. The sequenced sample consisted of PBMCs. The receptor's source is a woman under 30 in good health and CMV-seropositive. This chain joins TRBV4-3 and TRBJ2-7, with D perhaps TRBD2 (5 bases). The CDR3: CASSQESLTRDEQYF. The CDR3 DNA reads TGCGCCAGCAGCCAAGAGTCCCTCACGAGGGACGAGCAGTACTTC.